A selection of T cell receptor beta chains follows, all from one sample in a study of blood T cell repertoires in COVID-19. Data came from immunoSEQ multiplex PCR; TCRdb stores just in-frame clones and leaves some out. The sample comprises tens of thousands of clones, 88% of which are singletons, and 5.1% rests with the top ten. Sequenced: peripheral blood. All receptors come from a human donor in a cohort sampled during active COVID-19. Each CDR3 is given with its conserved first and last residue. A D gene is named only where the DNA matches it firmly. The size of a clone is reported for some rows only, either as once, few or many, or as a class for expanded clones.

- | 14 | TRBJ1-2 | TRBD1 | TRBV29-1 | CSVGRQGLGYGYTF | TGCAGCGTCGGAAGACAGGGACTGGGCTATGGCTACACCTTC
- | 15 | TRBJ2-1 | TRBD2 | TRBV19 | CASSIKGLANNEQFF | TGTGCCAGTAGTATAAAGGGACTAGCAAACAATGAGCAGTTCTTC
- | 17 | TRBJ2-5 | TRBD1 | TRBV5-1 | CASSLVSGQGHQETQYF | TGCGCCAGCAGCTTGGTTTCGGGACAGGGGCACCAAGAGACCCAGTACTTC
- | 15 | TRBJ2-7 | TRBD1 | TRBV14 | CASSRSGQGAREQYF | TGTGCCAGCAGCCGTTCGGGACAGGGGGCTCGCGAGCAGTACTTC
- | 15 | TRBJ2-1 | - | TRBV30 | CAWSVGQSSYNEQFF | TGTGCCTGGAGTGTAGGACAGAGCTCCTACAATGAGCAGTTCTTC
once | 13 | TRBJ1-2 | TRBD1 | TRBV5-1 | CASSPGQGDGYTF | TGCGCCAGCAGCCCCGGACAGGGAGATGGCTACACCTTC
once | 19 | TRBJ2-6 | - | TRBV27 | CASSPGTVPRSPGANVLTF | TGTGCCAGCAGTCCCGGGACTGTTCCTAGAAGTCCTGGGGCCAACGTCCTGACTTTC
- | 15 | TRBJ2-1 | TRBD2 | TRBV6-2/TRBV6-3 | CASSYGGGAHHEQFF | TGTGCCAGCAGTTACGGCGGGGGGGCTCACCATGAGCAGTTCTTC
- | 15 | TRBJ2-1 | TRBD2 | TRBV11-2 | CASSDWGGTSNEQFF | TGTGCCAGCAGCGATTGGGGGGGTACGTCCAATGAGCAGTTCTTC
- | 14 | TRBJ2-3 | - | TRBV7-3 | CASRLAGSTDTQYF | TGTGCCAGCCGCCTGGCGGGAAGCACAGATACGCAGTATTTT
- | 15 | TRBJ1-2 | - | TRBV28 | CASRNVAGGVGGYTF | TGTGCCAGCAGGAACGTAGCCGGCGGGGTAGGTGGCTACACCTTC
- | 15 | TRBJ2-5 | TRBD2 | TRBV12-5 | CASGPLGLVQETQYF | TGTGCTAGTGGCCCCCTCGGACTAGTTCAAGAGACCCAGTACTTC
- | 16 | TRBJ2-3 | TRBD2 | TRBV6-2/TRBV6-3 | CASSLEAGGTTDTQYF | TGTGCCAGCAGTTTGGAAGCGGGGGGGACCACAGATACGCAGTATTTT
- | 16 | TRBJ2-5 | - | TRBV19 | CASSNEAGDTQETQYF | TGTGCCAGTAGTAACGAGGCAGGGGATACTCAAGAGACCCAGTACTTC
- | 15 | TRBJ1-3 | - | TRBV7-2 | CASSLQGLSGNTIYF | TGTGCCAGCAGCTTGCAGGGTCTCTCTGGAAACACCATATATTTT